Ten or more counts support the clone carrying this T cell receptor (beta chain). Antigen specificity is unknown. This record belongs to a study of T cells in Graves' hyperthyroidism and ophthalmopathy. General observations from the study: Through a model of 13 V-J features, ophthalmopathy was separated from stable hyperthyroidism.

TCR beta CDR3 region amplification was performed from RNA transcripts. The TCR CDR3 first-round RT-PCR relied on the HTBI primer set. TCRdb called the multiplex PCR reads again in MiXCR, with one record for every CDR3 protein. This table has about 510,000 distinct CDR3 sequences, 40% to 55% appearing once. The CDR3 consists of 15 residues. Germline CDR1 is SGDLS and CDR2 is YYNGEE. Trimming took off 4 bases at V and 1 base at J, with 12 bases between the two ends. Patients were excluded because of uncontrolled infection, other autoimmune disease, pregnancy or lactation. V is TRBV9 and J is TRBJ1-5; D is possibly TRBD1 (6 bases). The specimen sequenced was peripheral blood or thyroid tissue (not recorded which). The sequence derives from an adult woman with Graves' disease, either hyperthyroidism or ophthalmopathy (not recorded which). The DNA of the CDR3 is TGTGCCAGCAGCCAATCGGGGGCCAGCAATCAGCCCCAGCATTTT. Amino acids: CASSQSGASNQPQHF.